The clone carrying this T cell receptor beta chain was seen more than once but under ten times. As yet, its antigen is unknown. MiXCR was run by TCRdb on the reads, yielding one entry per CDR3 protein. Found here are 150,000 to 200,000 distinct CDR3 sequences, approximately 15% of them singletons; the top ten hold around 27%. This entry belongs to a study of T cell repertoires in cytomegalovirus infection. As for the study in general: CMV infection plus the matching HLA type was flagged by public TCR beta signatures. Study findings and constraints: Pooled public TCR beta family frequency picked out CMV carriers with the relevant HLA.

Trimming at V came to 7 bases and at J to 2 bases, leaving 6 bases not matched to a gene. CDR3 length: 14 amino acids. This clonotype was sampled from a human donor in good health (CMV status not recorded). Some clones in this sample may be carry-over from other donors' samples. The sequencing input was PBMCs. The chain has TRBV12-3 or TRBV12-4 and TRBJ2-7; TRBD1 matches 9 bases. The CDR3 DNA follows: TGTGCCAGCAACCGACAGGGGGAGACCTACGAGCAGTACTTC. Translated: CASNRQGETYEQYF.